This TCR beta chain was sequenced in a study of patients and donors after allogeneic stem cell transplantation. The CDR3 contains 15 residues. Trimming left V 0 bases short and J 5 bases short, with 13 bases between. Germline CDR1 reads MNHEY; CDR2 reads SMNVEV (reference sequence). TCRdb independently ran MiXCR on the RT-PCR reads; one entry per CDR3 protein. The repertoire holds about 88,000 distinct CDR3 sequences, with roughly 43% as singletons. The sequenced sample consisted of blood, either unsorted or a sorted T cell fraction (not recorded which). The chain combines TRBV27 with TRBJ2-5; tentatively, D is TRBD1 (5 bases). The TCR comes from a human donor who was either an allogeneic HSCT recipient or a stem cell or donor lymphocyte infusion donor (not recorded which). It is not recorded whose cells these are; they may come from a transplant donor. The CDR3 sequence is CASSLSPGSEETQYF. DNA of the CDR3: TGTGCCAGCAGTTTATCGCCAGGGTCAGAGGAGACCCAGTACTTC.